The clone carrying this T cell receptor (beta chain) was seen ten or more times. Its antigen is undetermined. These data are taken from a study of blood T cells in healthy people across ages. Study outcomes and limitations: Fewer expanded clones and more diversity marked long-lived versus aged donors. Changes in expanded clonotypes were possibly confounded, as the CMV status of donors was unknown.

Sample-barcoded 5' priming and a J-beta primer mix drove a second PCR of about 6 to 11 cycles. Each cDNA molecule carried a tag from a template-switch adaptor that contained 12 random nucleotides. TCRdb reprocessed the 5' RACE reads via MiXCR and lists one record per CDR3 protein. The data show around 850,000 distinct CDR3 sequences, with roughly 34% seen just once and 13% held by the top ten. The clonotype was recovered from a man aged 18-30 years in good health. The sequenced material came from blood.

For the CDR3, the DNA is TGTGCCAGCAGCTCCGCCCTCCTAGCGGGGGGTTACAATGAGCAGTTCTTC. It is translated as CASSSALLAGGYNEQFF. The chain couples TRBV7-9 to TRBJ2-1; 11 positions agree with TRBD2. The CDR3 contains 17 residues. Germline CDR1 reads SEHNR; CDR2 reads FQNEAQ (reference sequence). The V gene end was trimmed by 4 bases and the J gene end by 4 bases; junction bases not matched to a gene: 9.